These T cell receptor beta chains were read from a single sample in a study of cytomegalovirus exposure and HLA in healthy donors. The data were produced by immunoSEQ multiplex PCR, yet TCRdb's version contains in-frame clones alone and is incomplete. This sample contains around 210,000 clones. The sequenced material came from PBMCs. These receptor sequences come from a woman aged 30 to 39 in good health and CMV-seropositive. CDR3s include the opening cysteine and the closing phenylalanine or tryptophan. A D gene is named only where the DNA matches it firmly.

j_call,v_call,d_call,cdr3_nt,cdr3_aa
TRBJ2-1,TRBV6-1,-,TGTGCCAGCATTGAACGGGGGGCTGGCAATGAGCAGTTCTTC,CASIERGAGNEQFF
TRBJ2-7,TRBV11-3,TRBD1,TGTGCCAGCAGTCCATCGGGACAGGGTCGCCACGAGCAGTACTTC,CASSPSGQGRHEQYF
TRBJ1-5,TRBV28,-,TGTGCCAGCAGGATAAGGCTAGGGGCCGGGGGGTACAATCAGCCCCAGCATTTT,CASRIRLGAGGYNQPQHF
TRBJ2-7,TRBV5-1,TRBD1,TGCGCCAGCAGCGTTACAGGGGACGAGCAGTACTTC,CASSVTGDEQYF
TRBJ1-2,TRBV6-4,-,TGTGCCAGCAGTGACTCGACGGGAGGCTACACCTTC,CASSDSTGGYTF
TRBJ2-2,TRBV19,TRBD2,TGTGCCAGTAGTATAGTCTCCAGCGGGGTAAACACCGGGGAGCTGTTTTTT,CASSIVSSGVNTGELFF
TRBJ2-1,TRBV27,-,TGTGCCAGCAGTTTATCTAGCATCAATGAGCAGTTCTTC,CASSLSSINEQFF
TRBJ1-6,TRBV7-9,-,TGTGCCAGCAGCTTAACAGGGAGCGATTCACCCCTCCACTTT,CASSLTGSDSPLHF
TRBJ2-4,TRBV2,TRBD1,TGTGCCAGCAGTGTACAGGGGGTTCCAAACATTCAGTACTTC,CASSVQGVPNIQYF
TRBJ1-3,TRBV7-9,TRBD1,TGTGCCACCCAAACCGGGACAGGGGGCGTCGACGGCACCATATATTTT,CATQTGTGGVDGTIYF
TRBJ2-7,TRBV5-6,TRBD1,TGTGCCAGCAGCCCTTGGGGACAGACAACCTACGAGCAGTACTTC,CASSPWGQTTYEQYF
TRBJ2-3,TRBV7-2,-,TGTGCCAGCAGGGCCAATAAGGGGAACCAGCTGGATACGCAGTATTTT,CASRANKGNQLDTQYF
TRBJ1-3,TRBV6-5,-,TGTGCCAGCAAAAACAGGGCGTCGGGAAACACCATATATTTT,CASKNRASGNTIYF
TRBJ2-3,TRBV10-1,TRBD2,TGCGCCAGCAGCCAACTAGCGGGAGTAACAGATACGCAGTATTTT,CASSQLAGVTDTQYF
TRBJ2-5,TRBV5-4,-,TGTGCCAGCAGCTCCGTGGGGGCCCAAGAGACCCAGTACTTC,CASSSVGAQETQYF
TRBJ1-4,TRBV7-7,-,TGTGCCAGCAGCGACAGAAATGAAAAACTGTTTTTT,CASSDRNEKLFF
TRBJ2-7,TRBV27,-,TGTGCCAGCAGTGGACTGGTGGGTACGGGGAACTACGAGCAGTACTTC,CASSGLVGTGNYEQYF
TRBJ2-5,TRBV4-3,TRBD1,TGCGCCAGCAGCCCGGGACAGGGGGCGTGGGAGACCCAGTACTTC,CASSPGQGAWETQYF
TRBJ2-1,TRBV9,-,TGTGCCAGCAGCGTGAGGGGAGGCACTGGGCACTACAATGAGCAGTTCTTC,CASSVRGGTGHYNEQFF
TRBJ1-2,TRBV27,-,TGTGCCAGCACCCCGGGACACTACTATGGCTACACCTTC,CASTPGHYYGYTF
TRBJ1-5,TRBV28,TRBD1,TGTGCCAGCAGTTTCTTGACAGGGGGAGACCCTAGCAATCAGCCCCAGCATTTT,CASSFLTGGDPSNQPQHF
TRBJ1-2,TRBV14,-,TGTGCCAGCAGCCAAGATGTAACGCCAGGGTATGGCTACACCTTC,CASSQDVTPGYGYTF
TRBJ1-2,TRBV5-1,-,TGCGCCAGCAGCTCCATCCCCGGAGGTGGCTACACCTTC,CASSSIPGGGYTF
TRBJ1-2,TRBV5-4,-,TGTGCCAGCAGCTTGGCGGGGACATTTAACTATGGCTACACCTTC,CASSLAGTFNYGYTF
TRBJ2-2,TRBV5-1,-,TGCGCCAGCAGCTTCCCCTCGACCGGGGAGCTGTTTTTT,CASSFPSTGELFF
TRBJ2-7,TRBV7-8,TRBD2,TGTGCCAGCAGCTCTAGACCGGGACTAGCGGGTTCGAGCTCCTACGAGCAGTACTTC,CASSSRPGLAGSSSYEQYF
TRBJ1-1,TRBV14,TRBD1,TGTGCCAGCAGCCTACGGACAGGGAACGTGTTTAGGATGAACACTGAAGCTTTCTTT,CASSLRTGNVFRMNTEAFF
TRBJ1-5,TRBV19,-,TGTGCCAGTCTTCAAGGAGGCAGGGGAGATCAGCCCCAGCATTTT,CASLQGGRGDQPQHF
TRBJ2-1,TRBV9,-,TGTGCCAGCAGCGTTGGTAGCTCCTACAATGAGCAGTTCTTC,CASSVGSSYNEQFF
TRBJ1-5,TRBV2,-,TGTGCCAGCAGTCATAAAGAGTATGGCAATCAGCCCCAGCATTTT,CASSHKEYGNQPQHF
TRBJ2-1,TRBV6-4,TRBD2,TGTGCCAGCAGTGACGGCGAGACTAGCGGGATGGAAGAGCAGTTCTTC,CASSDGETSGMEEQFF
TRBJ1-3,TRBV27,-,TGTGCCAGCAGTTTGAGAAGCTCTGGAAACACCATATATTTT,CASSLRSSGNTIYF
TRBJ2-4,TRBV4-1,-,TGCGCCAGCAGCCACGCAGGGCCTCTAGCCAAAAACATTCAGTACTTC,CASSHAGPLAKNIQYF
TRBJ1-2,TRBV28,TRBD1,TGTGCCAGCAGTGGCCCGGGACAGAGTTTCGGCTACACCTTC,CASSGPGQSFGYTF
TRBJ1-2,TRBV2,-,TGTGCCAGCAGTTTGACACGCGAAGGCTATGGCTACACCTTC,CASSLTREGYGYTF
TRBJ2-3,TRBV18,-,TGTGCCAGCTCACCAGGGGACACCCATCTAATCACAGATACGCAGTATTTT,CASSPGDTHLITDTQYF
TRBJ2-3,TRBV4-1,TRBD2,TGCGCCAGCAGCCCCTCTTCGAGGCTAGCGGGGGGTGGAGATACGCAGTATTTT,CASSPSSRLAGGGDTQYF
TRBJ1-2,TRBV5-8,TRBD1,TGTGCCAGCAGCTTGGCCGGGACAGGGGTCAGCTATGGCTACACCTTC,CASSLAGTGVSYGYTF
TRBJ2-2,TRBV6-1,-,TGTGCCAGCATGTTAGGAGTCCCCGGGGAGCTGTTTTTT,CASMLGVPGELFF
TRBJ1-1,TRBV6-1,-,TGTGCCAGCAGTGAAATGGGGCCAGGGCGAGGAGTGGTTTTCTTT,CASSEMGPGRGVVFF
TRBJ1-1,TRBV7-6,TRBD1,TGTGCCAGCAGCCCTTGGGACAGGAACACTGAAGCTTTCTTT,CASSPWDRNTEAFF
TRBJ2-5,TRBV2,-,TGTGCCAGCAGGCTCTGGGACTTTGAGACCCAGTACTTC,CASRLWDFETQYF
TRBJ1-4,TRBV5-4,-,TGTGCCAGCAGCGGGGGGACGGGGGCAACTAATGAAAAACTGTTTTTT,CASSGGTGATNEKLFF
TRBJ2-1,TRBV4-3,TRBD2,TGCGCCAGCAGCCAACAGGGACTAGTGGACAATGAGCAGTTCTTC,CASSQQGLVDNEQFF
TRBJ1-3,TRBV5-1,-,TGCGCCAGCAGTCAATCAAGAGCTGGAAACACCATATATTTT,CASSQSRAGNTIYF
TRBJ2-3,TRBV7-2,TRBD2,TGTGCCAGCAGCCCTCGGGGGGGAGCGGGGGGGACAGATACGCAGTATTTT,CASSPRGGAGGTDTQYF
TRBJ1-2,TRBV6-5,TRBD1,TGTGCCAGCAGTTCTGCCCCAGGGGGAAGGTCGGGCGGCTACACCTTC,CASSSAPGGRSGGYTF
TRBJ1-2,TRBV6-5,-,TGTGCCAGCAGTCGAGAAGGGGGATCTAACTATGGCTACACCTTC,CASSREGGSNYGYTF
TRBJ2-2,TRBV6-5,TRBD2,TGTGCCAGCAGTTACGATCGAGCGGGGCCCGGGGAGCTGTTTTTT,CASSYDRAGPGELFF
TRBJ2-7,TRBV5-1,TRBD1,TGCGCCAGCAGCTTGGCCGGGACAGCCTCCTACGAGCAGTACTTC,CASSLAGTASYEQYF
TRBJ1-1,TRBV5-1,-,TGCGCCAGCAGCTCCAAAGGGGACACTGAAGCTTTCTTT,CASSSKGDTEAFF
TRBJ1-2,TRBV7-9,-,TGTGCCAGCAGCGCCGGGAACTATGGCTACACCTTC,CASSAGNYGYTF
TRBJ1-2,TRBV28,-,TGTGCCAGCAGTAAACAGACAGTCTATGGCTACACCTTC,CASSKQTVYGYTF
TRBJ2-7,TRBV5-4,-,TGTGCCAGCAGCTTGGATTACTACGAGCAGTACTTC,CASSLDYYEQYF
TRBJ1-5,TRBV7-2,TRBD1,TGTGCCAGCACCACCCGGACAGGGAACAATCAGCCCCAGCATTTT,CASTTRTGNNQPQHF
TRBJ2-5,TRBV5-1,TRBD1,TGCGCCAGCAGCTTGGAAGGGACAGGCCAAGAGACCCAGTACTTC,CASSLEGTGQETQYF
TRBJ1-2,TRBV21-1,-,TGTGCCAGCAGCAAAGGAAGGGACAGAGGGTCTGGGTTCTATGGCTACACCTTC,CASSKGRDRGSGFYGYTF